The 24 T cell receptor beta chains in this list originate from one sample, sequenced in a study of cytomegalovirus exposure and HLA in healthy donors (dated by TCRdb to about 2017). The protocol used for the library was the immunoSEQ multiplex PCR assay. For the multiplex PCR, a mixture combining 60 forward primers for TCR Vbeta segments and 13 reverse primers for TCR Jbeta segments was used. The source is immuneACCESS, and TCRdb retained only in-frame sequences with V and J called. Part of the clones is not carried over; for the studies checked, unresolved V genes explain less than half of this, and the remainder is unexplained. In this sample the table shows under 150,000 clones, roughly 80% of which occur a single time. The ten largest clones take up 1.5% to 2% of the sample. The sequenced sample consisted of PBMCs. The source of these receptors is a woman between 40 and 50 years old in good health and CMV-seronegative.

The V call is TRBV5-1, the J call TRBJ2-1, with TRBD1 identical over 9 bases. Germline trimming cut 0 bases from V and 5 bases from J; bases unmatched to any gene: 12. Per the germline V gene, CDR1 is SGHRS and CDR2 is YFSETQ. This CDR3 comprises 18 residues. DNA for the CDR3: TGCGCCAGCAGCTTGGCCACGAGTACAGGGGGCGCGGACAATGAGCAGTTCTTC. Its protein product is CASSLATSTGGADNEQFF.

This chain connects TRBV29-1 to TRBJ2-1; 9 nucleotides line up with TRBD2. Germline lookup yields CDR1 SQVTM and CDR2 ANQGSEA. There are 16 residues in the CDR3. V lost 2 bases to trimming and J lost 0 bases; unmatched junction nucleotides: 5. The CDR3 protein is CSVESSSGASYNEQFF. In DNA, the CDR3 is TGCAGCGTTGAAAGCTCTAGCGGGGCCTCCTACAATGAGCAGTTCTTC.

This chain connects TRBV5-6 to TRBJ2-5, with 13 bases matching TRBD2. With 4 bases clipped from V and 0 bases from J, the junction kept 9 bases outside the gene matches. The CDR3 loop spans 18 amino acids. Germline V lookup: CDR1 SGHDT, CDR2 YYEEEE. The CDR3 DNA reads as TGTGCCAGCAGCCTGGGACTAGCGGGGATCGGGTACCAAGAGACCCAGTACTTC. Translation: CASSLGLAGIGYQETQYF.

As regards this clone: The junction differs from germline at one of its ends, possibly a read error. The gene calls are TRBV7-9 and TRBJ2-7; the match to TRBD1 covers 7 bases. CDR3 length: 14 residues. Germline V lookup: CDR1 SEHNR, CDR2 FQNEAQ (reference sequence). The DNA of the CDR3 is TGTTCCAGCAGCAGATGGGACAGCTCCTACGAGCAGTACTTC. Translation: CSSSRWDSSYEQYF.

The rearrangement uses TRBV15 and TRBJ1-6; D is unresolved. V was shortened by 9 bases and J by 0 bases, with 9 bases between the two germline ends. The CDR3 consists of 14 residues. The germline CDR1 and CDR2 sequences are LNHNV and YYDKDF (reference sequence). The CDR3 bases are TGTGCCACGGGCTTGGGCTCCTATAATTCACCCCTCCACTTT. Translation gives CATGLGSYNSPLHF.

This sequence joins TRBV9 and TRBJ1-2, with D hard to call. CDR1 and CDR2 from the germline V gene are SGDLS and YYNGEE. Between the trimmed V and J ends, which lost 0 bases and 3 bases, there was a span of 9 bases. CDR3 size: 14 residues. Here the CDR3 DNA reads TGTGCCAGCAGCGTAGCAGGTAACGACTATGGCTACACCTTC. It specifies CASSVAGNDYGYTF.

The V gene is TRBV27, the J gene TRBJ2-7, with D possibly being TRBD1 (5 bases). V lost 5 bases to trimming and J lost 6 bases, with 20 bases between them. Germline V gene data show CDR1 as MNHEY and CDR2 as SMNVEV (reference sequence). CDR3 length: 15 residues. CDR3 protein: CASSQHFGATFEQYF. CDR3 nucleotide sequence: TGTGCCAGCAGTCAACATTTTGGGGCCACTTTCGAGCAGTACTTC.

This sequence joins TRBV9 and TRBJ2-1; the match to TRBD2 covers 12 bases. V trimming: 0 bases; J trimming: 8 bases; junction bases outside the gene matches: 6. Per germline, CDR1 SGDLS and CDR2 YYNGEE. This CDR3 region has 16 residues. In DNA form, the CDR3 reads TGTGCCAGCAGCGTAGTTCTAGCGGGAGGGCCCTATGAGCAGTTCTTC. It encodes CASSVVLAGGPYEQFF.

The chain carries TRBV15 and TRBJ1-4; no definite D call. Germline CDR1 reads LNHNV; CDR2 reads YYDKDF (reference sequence). V was clipped by 3 bases and J by 5 bases, with 7 bases between them. The CDR3 runs 13 residues. The CDR3 DNA is TGTGCCACCAGCAGGGCCCTCAATGAAAAACTGTTTTTT. Its protein is CATSRALNEKLFF.

The chain employs TRBV18 and TRBJ2-1, with TRBD2 as a possible D gene (7 bases). Trimming took 6 bases from V and 9 from J, leaving 27 bases between them. The CDR3 is 17 amino acids. Germline V gene sequence: CDR1 KGHSH, CDR2 LQKENI. Written as DNA, the CDR3 is TGTGCCAGCTCCCTACCAACGGGGCGGGGGCCCTCGGGTGAGCAGTTCTTC. Residues: CASSLPTGRGPSGEQFF.

This clone was counted only a few times. Within the sample, other DNA sequences also encode this same CDR3. The rearrangement links TRBV5-1 to TRBJ1-1, with 7 bases lining up with TRBD1. The germline CDR1 and CDR2 sequences are SGHRS and YFSETQ. This CDR3 has 14 residues. Trimming removed 4 bases from V and 1 base from J; junction bases left unmatched: 4. The CDR3 region has the DNA TGCGCCAGCAGCAGGACAGGCCAGAACACTGAAGCTTTCTTT. Amino acids: CASSRTGQNTEAFF.

The chain recombines TRBV27 with TRBJ1-6; 11 nucleotides align to TRBD1. The CDR3 loop spans 15 amino acids. The germline CDR1 and CDR2 sequences are MNHEY and SMNVEV (reference sequence). After removal of 2 bases from V and 8 bases from J, the junction contained 2 bases not matched to a gene. The CDR3 DNA is TGTGCCAGCAGTTTAGGGACAGGGGGTTATTCACCCCTCCACTTT. This codes for CASSLGTGGYSPLHF.

The chain employs TRBV25-1 and TRBJ1-2, with D perhaps matching TRBD1 (5 bases). The CDR3 runs 15 residues. V lost 6 bases and J 2 bases, leaving 16 bases between the germline ends. Germline V gene sequence: CDR1 MGHDK, CDR2 SYGVNS. The CDR3 region is CASRAKTAINYGYTF. CDR3 in DNA: TGTGCCAGCAGAGCTAAGACAGCGATAAACTATGGCTACACCTTC.

This rearrangement joins TRBV4-1 to TRBJ2-3, with 10 nucleotides matching TRBD2. The CDR3 loop spans 18 amino acids. The J segment lost 0 bases and the V segment lost 3 bases, leaving 9 bases of the junction unmatched. Germline lookup yields CDR1 MGHRA and CDR2 YSYEKL. CDR3 DNA sequence: TGCGCCAGCAGCCACGATAGGGTAGCGGGAGGAAGCACAGATACGCAGTATTTT. Translating gives CASSHDRVAGGSTDTQYF.

The rearrangement uses TRBV7-9 and TRBJ1-1; D is unresolved. The CDR3 consists of 16 residues. Trimming cost V 5 bases and J 0 bases, with 16 bases left between them. Germline loops: CDR1 SEHNR, CDR2 FQNEAQ (reference sequence). CDR3 DNA: TGTGCCAGCAGCCCCCGGGGTCTACCCTTGAACACTGAAGCTTTCTTT. Residues: CASSPRGLPLNTEAFF.

The chain joins TRBV7-9 to TRBJ1-5; TRBD1 might be the D (6 bases). The CDR3 is 18 residues long. V lost 5 bases, J lost 1 base, and 21 bases lay in between. The germline CDR1 and CDR2 sequences are SEHNR and FQNEAQ (reference sequence). The CDR3 bases are TGTGCCAGCAGCCTATCCTTAGGGGGGGATGGAAGCAATCAGCCCCAGCATTTT. Its translation: CASSLSLGGDGSNQPQHF. Using reference TRBV7-9 and TRBJ1-5 for the parts outside the CDR3, the full variable domain is DTGVSQNPRHKITKRGQNVTFRCDPISEHNRLYWYRQTLGQGPEFLTYFQNEAQLEKSRLLSDRFSAERPKGSFSTLEIQRTEQGDSAMYLCASSLSLGGDGSNQPQHFGDGTRLSIL.

This clone showed up just a few times. The J gene is TRBJ1-1, the V gene TRBV18; TRBD1 might be the D (6 bases). Germline V gene sequence: CDR1 KGHSH, CDR2 LQKENI. The CDR3 runs to 13 residues. V lost 4 bases, J lost 10 bases, and 16 bases lay in between. The CDR3: CASSHKGHLAAFF. The CDR3 region has the DNA TGTGCCAGCTCACATAAGGGACACCTGGCAGCTTTCTTT.

The chain joins TRBV6-5 to TRBJ2-3; unclear D gene. V shed 2 bases and J shed 5 bases, with 5 bases lying between them. The V gene's germline CDR1 is MNHEY and CDR2 SVGAGI. This CDR3 contains 12 residues. CDR3 DNA: TGTGCCAGCAGTTACGCGAAAGATACGCAGTATTTT. This codes for CASSYAKDTQYF.

This chain joins TRBV30 and TRBJ1-5; no firm D call. V lost 1 base and J lost 5, with 9 bases in between. CDR3 size: 13 residues. The germline CDR1 and CDR2 sequences are GTSNPN and SVGIG (reference sequence). The CDR3 DNA sequence: TGTGCCTGGAGTGCCACCCTATATCAGCCCCAGCATTTT. It specifies CAWSATLYQPQHF.

The chain carries TRBV2 and TRBJ1-2; no firm D call. Germline assignment: CDR1 SNHLY and CDR2 FYNNEI. The germline V and J ends were trimmed by 4 bases and 3 bases, with 15 bases remaining between them. The CDR3 contains 15 residues. The CDR3: CASSGAGRGDYGYTF. As DNA, the CDR3 is TGTGCCAGCAGTGGGGCCGGCCGGGGAGACTATGGCTACACCTTC.

The count of this clone is one. The chain is built from TRBV21-1 and TRBJ1-5; the table's TRBD1 call for D was not verified on the DNA. TRBV21-1 is classified as a pseudogene. The CDR3 is made up of 16 amino acids. In DNA, the CDR3 is TGTGCCAGCAGCAAGACCGGATCGACAGTCGGGCAGCCCCAGCATTTT. It specifies CASSKTGSTVGQPQHF.

The genes are TRBV19 and TRBJ2-7; D perhaps matches TRBD1 (5 bases). Germline V gene data show CDR1 as LNHDA and CDR2 as SQIVND (reference sequence). Trimming pared 5 bases from V and 2 bases from J, leaving 16 bases between. The CDR3 totals 15 residues. The CDR3 protein is CASSLRQGGTYEQYF. Here the CDR3 DNA reads TGTGCCAGTAGTCTACGGCAGGGTGGGACCTACGAGCAGTACTTC.

V usage is TRBV6-5 and J usage is TRBJ1-1; D possibly corresponds to TRBD1 (5 bases). The germline V gene has CDR1 MNHEY and CDR2 SVGAGI. The V and J ends lost 10 bases and 1 base respectively, with 16 bases between them. CDR3 length: 14 amino acids. CDR3 amino acids: CAIRPGGSNTEAFF. CDR3 nucleotide sequence: TGTGCCATCAGGCCCGGGGGATCGAACACTGAAGCTTTCTTT.

This chain uses TRBV10-3 with TRBJ1-6; TRBD1 aligns across 7 bases. Losses at the gene ends were 9 bases for V and 4 bases for J; bases not matched to a gene: 6. Germline V gene data show CDR1 as ENHRY and CDR2 as SYGVKD. CDR3 length equals 14 residues. The DNA of the CDR3 is TGTGCCATAGGTCAGGGGGTTTATAATTCACCCCTCCACTTT. Amino acids: CAIGQGVYNSPLHF.